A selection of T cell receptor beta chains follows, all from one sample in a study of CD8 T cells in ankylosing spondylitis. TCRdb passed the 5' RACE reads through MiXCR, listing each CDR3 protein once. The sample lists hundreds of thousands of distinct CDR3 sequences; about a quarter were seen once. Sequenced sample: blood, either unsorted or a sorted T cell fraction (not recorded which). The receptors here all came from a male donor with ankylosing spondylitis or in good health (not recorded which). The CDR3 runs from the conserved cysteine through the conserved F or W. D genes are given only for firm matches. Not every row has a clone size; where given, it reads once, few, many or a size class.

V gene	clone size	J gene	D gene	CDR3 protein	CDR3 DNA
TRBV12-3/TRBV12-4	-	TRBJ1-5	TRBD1	CASSLRTGGKAQPQHF	TGTGCCAGCAGTTTAAGGACAGGGGGCAAGGCTCAGCCCCAGCATTTT
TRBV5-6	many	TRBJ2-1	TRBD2	CASSLGVAGGLNEQFF	TGTGCCAGCAGCTTGGGCGTAGCGGGAGGGTTGAATGAGCAGTTCTTC
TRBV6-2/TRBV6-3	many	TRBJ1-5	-	CASRQGDGGQVVTQHF	TGTGCCAGCAGGCAAGGGGACGGGGGTCAGGTTGTGACCCAGCATTTT
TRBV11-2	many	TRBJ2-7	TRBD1	CASSTRTGEAEQYF	TGTGCCAGCAGCACGCGGACAGGGGAAGCCGAGCAGTACTTC
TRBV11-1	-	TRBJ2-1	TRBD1	CASSLAANDRDRAYNEQFF	TGTGCCAGCAGCTTAGCAGCAAATGACCGGGACAGAGCCTACAATGAGCAGTTCTTC
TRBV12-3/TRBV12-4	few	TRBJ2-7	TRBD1	CASSLAQRGYPGTGLVHEQYF	TGTGCCAGCAGTTTAGCGCAGCGAGGGTATCCCGGGACAGGGTTGGTTCACGAGCAGTACTTC
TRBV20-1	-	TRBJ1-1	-	CSGGGQQNTEAFF	TGCAGTGGGGGAGGACAGCAGAACACTGAAGCTTTCTTT
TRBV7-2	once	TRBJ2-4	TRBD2	CASSKTGTSGSIDIQYF	TGTGCCAGCAGCAAGACTGGGACTAGCGGGAGCATCGACATTCAGTACTTC
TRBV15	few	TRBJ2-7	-	CATSREDGDYPLFF	TGTGCCACCAGCAGAGAAGACGGAGATTATCCCTTGTTCTTC
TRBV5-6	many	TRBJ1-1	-	CASSFGGGALNTEAFF	TGTGCCAGCAGCTTTGGAGGGGGGGCCCTGAACACTGAAGCTTTCTTT